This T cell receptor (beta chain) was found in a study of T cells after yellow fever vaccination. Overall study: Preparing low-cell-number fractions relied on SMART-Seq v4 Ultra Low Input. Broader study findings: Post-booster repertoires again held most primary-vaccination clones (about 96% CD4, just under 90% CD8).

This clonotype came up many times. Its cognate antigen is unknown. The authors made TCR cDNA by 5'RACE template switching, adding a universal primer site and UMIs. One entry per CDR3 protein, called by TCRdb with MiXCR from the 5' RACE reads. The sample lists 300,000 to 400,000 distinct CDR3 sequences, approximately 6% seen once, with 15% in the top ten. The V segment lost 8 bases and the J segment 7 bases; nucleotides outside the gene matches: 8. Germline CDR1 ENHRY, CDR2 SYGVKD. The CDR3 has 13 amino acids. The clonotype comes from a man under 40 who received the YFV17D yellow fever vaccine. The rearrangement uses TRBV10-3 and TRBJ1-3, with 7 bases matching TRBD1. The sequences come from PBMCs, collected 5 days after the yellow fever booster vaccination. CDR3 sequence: CAIGGGEVNTIYF. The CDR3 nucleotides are TGTGCCATCGGAGGGGGCGAGGTGAACACCATATATTTT.